The TCR beta chain under discussion was sequenced for a study of blood T cell repertoires in COVID-19. Study information: COVID-19 samples collected from the United States, Italy and Spain covered acute and convalescent phases. In each case, the material was cDNA or gDNA derived from T cells, B-cell-depleted T cells, or PBMCs.

Per the study methods: Amplification from reference gene primers served as the basis for estimated nucleated cell counts. Generated by immunoSEQ multiplex PCR, the TCRdb table keeps only in-frame clones and is missing some. That table supplies the V and J calls and clone size; D and trimming were determined from the DNA. Of 85,000 to 100,000 clones listed, 90% were seen once; the top ten hold 1.5% to 2%. This TCR was sampled from a man aged 55 to 70 with acute or convalescent COVID-19. The source material was peripheral blood.

The CDR3 region is CAWSPGGAGYTF. For the CDR3, the DNA is TGTGCCTGGAGTCCAGGGGGCGCTGGCTACACCTTC. The chain combines TRBV30 with TRBJ1-2; TRBD1 agrees at 8 bases. Germline values: CDR1 GTSNPN, CDR2 SVGIG (reference sequence). The CDR3 is made up of 12 amino acids. V shed 2 bases, J shed 7 bases, and the junction held 3 bases outside the gene matches.